A selection of T cell receptor beta chains follows, all from one sample in a study of blood T cell repertoires in COVID-19. Assay used: immunoSEQ multiplex PCR; TCRdb lists only in-frame clones, some missing. The data show fewer than 120,000 clones, with more than 75% seen just once and 3% to 3.5% held by the top ten. Sequencing used peripheral blood. Source of these receptors: a woman in her 50s with acute or convalescent COVID-19. The CDR3 runs from the conserved cysteine through the conserved F or W. Each record gives: V gene, J gene, D gene, CDR3 DNA, CDR3 protein. The D gene is left open where the match is weak.

>TRBV19|TRBJ2-1|TRBD2
TGTGCCAGTAGTCCTAAGACTAGCGGGAACAATGAGCAGTTCTTC
CASSPKTSGNNEQFF
>TRBV10-2|TRBJ1-2|-
TGCGCCAGCAGTGATTATCCCGGGACAAGTACTGGCTACACCTTC
CASSDYPGTSTGYTF
>TRBV7-2|TRBJ2-7|TRBD2
TGTGCCAGCAGCTCAGGGACTAGCGGGACCTCCTACGAGCAGTACTTC
CASSSGTSGTSYEQYF
>TRBV7-8|TRBJ2-7|-
TGTGCCAGCAGCCACAGGTTCTCCTACGAGCAGTACTTC
CASSHRFSYEQYF
>TRBV15|TRBJ1-4|TRBD1
TGTGCCACCAGCAGGGAACAGGGGAGAGGTGAAAAACTGTTTTTT
CATSREQGRGEKLFF
>TRBV24-1|TRBJ2-6|-
TGTGCCACCAGTGAGGGAGGACGAAACTCTGGGGCCAACGTCCTGACTTTC
CATSEGGRNSGANVLTF
>TRBV5-1|TRBJ1-6|TRBD1
TGCGCCAGCAGCTGGACAGGGGGAAAGGGCAATTCACCCCTCCACTTT
CASSWTGGKGNSPLHF
>TRBV7-2|TRBJ2-7|-
TGTGCCAGCAGCTTAGGGAGTCAACCTCCGCTGCACTTC
CASSLGSQPPLHF
>TRBV13|TRBJ2-7|TRBD2
TGTGCCAGCAGCTTCGGGACTAGCGGGGTCGAGCAGTACTTC
CASSFGTSGVEQYF
>TRBV19|TRBJ2-3|-
TGTGCCAGTAGTATAGCGGGAGCTACAGATACGCAGTATTTT
CASSIAGATDTQYF
>TRBV6-1|TRBJ1-5|-
TGTGCCAGCAGTGAAAGTGGTTACTGGGGGCCTCAGCCCCAGCATTTT
CASSESGYWGPQPQHF
>TRBV7-6|TRBJ2-2|TRBD1
TGTGCCAGCAGCTCCACACCGGGACAGGGGGCGGGCGGGGAGCTGTTTTTT
CASSSTPGQGAGGELFF
>TRBV4-1|TRBJ1-2|-
TGCGCCAGCAGCCAAGACCCAGGAACGTATGGCTACACCTTC
CASSQDPGTYGYTF
>TRBV9|TRBJ2-5|TRBD2
TGTGCCAGCAGCGGGGAGGGGCTAGCGTTCGAGACCCAGTACTTC
CASSGEGLAFETQYF